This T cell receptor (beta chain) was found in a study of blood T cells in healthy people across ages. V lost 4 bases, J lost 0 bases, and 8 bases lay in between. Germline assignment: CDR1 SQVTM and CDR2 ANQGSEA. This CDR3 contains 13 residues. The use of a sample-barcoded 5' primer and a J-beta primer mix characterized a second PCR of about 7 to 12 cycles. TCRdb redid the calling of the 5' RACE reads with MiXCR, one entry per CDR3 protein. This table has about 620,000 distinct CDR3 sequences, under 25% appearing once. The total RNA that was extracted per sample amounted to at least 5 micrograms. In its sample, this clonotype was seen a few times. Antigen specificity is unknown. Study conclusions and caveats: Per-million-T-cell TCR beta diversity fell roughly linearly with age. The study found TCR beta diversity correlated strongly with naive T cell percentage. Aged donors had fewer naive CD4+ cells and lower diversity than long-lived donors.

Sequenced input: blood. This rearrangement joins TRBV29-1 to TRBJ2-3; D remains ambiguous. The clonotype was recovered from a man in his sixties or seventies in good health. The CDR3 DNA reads TGCAGCGTTGTTGCGGAAAGCACAGATACGCAGTATTTT. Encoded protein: CSVVAESTDTQYF.